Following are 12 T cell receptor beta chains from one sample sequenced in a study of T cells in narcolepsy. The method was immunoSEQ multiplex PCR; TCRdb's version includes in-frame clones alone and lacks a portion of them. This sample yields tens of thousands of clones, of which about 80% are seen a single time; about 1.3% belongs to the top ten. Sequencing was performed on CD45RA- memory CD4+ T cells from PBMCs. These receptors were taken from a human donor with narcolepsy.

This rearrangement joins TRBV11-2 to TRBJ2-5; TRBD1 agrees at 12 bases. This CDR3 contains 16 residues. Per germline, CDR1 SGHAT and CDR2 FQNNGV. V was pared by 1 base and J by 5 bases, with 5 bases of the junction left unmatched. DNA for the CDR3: TGTGCCAGCAGCTTAGTGGGGACAGGGGGCGGGGAGACCCAGTACTTC. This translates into CASSLVGTGGGETQYF.

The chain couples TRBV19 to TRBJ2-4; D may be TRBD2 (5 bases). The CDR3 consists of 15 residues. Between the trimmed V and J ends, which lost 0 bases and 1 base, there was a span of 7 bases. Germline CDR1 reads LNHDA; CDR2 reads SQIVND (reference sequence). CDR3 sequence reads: CASSIDRGAKNIQYF. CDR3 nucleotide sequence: TGTGCCAGTAGTATAGATCGAGGGGCCAAAAACATTCAGTACTTC.

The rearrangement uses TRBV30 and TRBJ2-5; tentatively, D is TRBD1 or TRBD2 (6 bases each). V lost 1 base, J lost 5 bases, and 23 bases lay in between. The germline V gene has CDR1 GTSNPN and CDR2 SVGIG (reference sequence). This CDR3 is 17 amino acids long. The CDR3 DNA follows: TGTGCCTGGAGTGCCATATCGGGGGCGGGGAGTAGGGAGACCCAGTACTTC. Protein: CAWSAISGAGSRETQYF.

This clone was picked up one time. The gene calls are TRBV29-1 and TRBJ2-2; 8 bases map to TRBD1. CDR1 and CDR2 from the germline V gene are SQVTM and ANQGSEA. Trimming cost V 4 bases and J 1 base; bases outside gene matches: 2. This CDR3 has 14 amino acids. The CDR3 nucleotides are TGCAGCGTTGCCGGGACAGGGAACACCGGGGAGCTGTTTTTT. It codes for CSVAGTGNTGELFF.

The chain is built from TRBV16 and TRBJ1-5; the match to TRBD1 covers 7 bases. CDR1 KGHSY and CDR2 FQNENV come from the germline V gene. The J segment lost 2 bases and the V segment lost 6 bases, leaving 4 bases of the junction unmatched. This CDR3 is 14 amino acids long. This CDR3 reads CASSYDRGNQPQHF. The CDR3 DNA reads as TGTGCCAGCAGTTATGACAGGGGCAATCAGCCCCAGCATTTT.

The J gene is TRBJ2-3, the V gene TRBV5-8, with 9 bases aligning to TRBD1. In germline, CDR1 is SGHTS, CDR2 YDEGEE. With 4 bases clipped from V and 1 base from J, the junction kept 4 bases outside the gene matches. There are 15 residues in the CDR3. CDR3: CASSPRDRGTDTQYF. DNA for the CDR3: TGTGCCAGCAGCCCCAGGGACAGGGGCACAGATACGCAGTATTTT.

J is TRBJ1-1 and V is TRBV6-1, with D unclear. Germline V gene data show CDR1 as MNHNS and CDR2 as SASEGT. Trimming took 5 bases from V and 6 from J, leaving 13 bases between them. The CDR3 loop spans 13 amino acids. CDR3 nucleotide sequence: TGTGCCAGCAGTCGGATACCCGGGGCTGAAGCTTTCTTT. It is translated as CASSRIPGAEAFF.

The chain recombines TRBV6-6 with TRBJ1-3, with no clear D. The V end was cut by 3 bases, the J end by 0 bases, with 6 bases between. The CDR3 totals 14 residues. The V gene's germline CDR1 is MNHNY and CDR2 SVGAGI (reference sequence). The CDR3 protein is CASSYSSSGNTIYF. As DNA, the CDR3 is TGTGCCAGCAGTTATTCCAGCTCTGGAAACACCATATATTTT.

The CDR3 protein is CASTSSGNYGYTF. CDR3 nucleotide sequence: TGTGCCAGCACCTCCTCAGGGAACTATGGCTACACCTTC. This chain links TRBV6-5 with TRBJ1-2, with D possibly being TRBD1 (5 bases). Germline values: CDR1 MNHEY, CDR2 SVGAGI. V was clipped by 7 bases and J by 2 bases, with 11 bases between them. The CDR3 is 13 residues long.

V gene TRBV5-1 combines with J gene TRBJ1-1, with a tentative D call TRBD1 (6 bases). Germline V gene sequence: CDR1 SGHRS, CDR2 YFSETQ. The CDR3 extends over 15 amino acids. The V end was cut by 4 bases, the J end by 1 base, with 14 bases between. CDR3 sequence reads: CASSIRTETNTEAFF. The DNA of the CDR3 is TGCGCCAGCAGCATACGGACAGAAACGAACACTGAAGCTTTCTTT.

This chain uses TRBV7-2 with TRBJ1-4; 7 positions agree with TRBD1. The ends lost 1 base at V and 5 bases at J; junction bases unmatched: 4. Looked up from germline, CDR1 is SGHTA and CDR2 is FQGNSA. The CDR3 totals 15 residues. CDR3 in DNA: TGTGCCAGCAGCTTAGGGGACAGAAGGAATGAAAAACTGTTTTTT. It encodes CASSLGDRRNEKLFF. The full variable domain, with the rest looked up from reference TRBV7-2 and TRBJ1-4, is GAGVSQSPSNKVTEKGKDVELRCDPISGHTALYWYRQSLGQGLEFLIYFQGNSAPDKSGLPSDRFSAERTGGSVSTLTIQRTQQEDSAVYLCASSLGDRRNEKLFFGSGTQLSVL.

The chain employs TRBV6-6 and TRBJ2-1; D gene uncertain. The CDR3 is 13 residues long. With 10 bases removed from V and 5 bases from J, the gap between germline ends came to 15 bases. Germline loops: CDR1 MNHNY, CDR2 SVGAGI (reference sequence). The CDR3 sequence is CAISGPSNNEQFF. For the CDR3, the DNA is TGTGCCATCTCCGGGCCGAGCAACAATGAGCAGTTCTTC.